Listed below are T cell receptor beta chains from one sample, sequenced in a study of regulatory dendritic cells for organ transplantation. Here immunoSEQ multiplex PCR was the method, and the copy in TCRdb shows in-frame clones only, minus some. The profile shows tens of thousands of clones, almost 80% of them singletons. Sequencing input: memory CD4+ T cells from blood. The receptors originated from a human donor in good health. Both conserved end residues are trimmed from each CDR3. A D gene is named only where the DNA matches it firmly.

D gene	J gene	V gene	CDR3 protein
TRBD2	TRBJ2-7	TRBV19	ASSSGSSGRMYEQY
TRBD1	TRBJ2-7	TRBV28	ASSLFGTGGREQY
TRBD2	TRBJ2-5	TRBV28	ASSLSGTSGFQETQY
TRBD2	TRBJ2-1	TRBV4-1	ASSQAGTSGSNEQF
NA	TRBJ2-3	TRBV7-2	ASSLMRPDTQY
TRBD2	TRBJ2-5	TRBV7-3	ASSLLAGAVETQY
TRBD2	TRBJ2-7	TRBV28	ASGGGVAGSYEQY
TRBD2	TRBJ2-1	TRBV4-1	ASSLLWRPGGGGNEQF
NA	TRBJ2-2	TRBV6-5	ASRLSAGELF
TRBD1	TRBJ2-3	TRBV7-9	ASSRTGDTDTQY
NA	TRBJ1-4	TRBV4-1	ASSQGGRNEKLF
NA	TRBJ1-4	TRBV6-5	ASSQGTTEKLF
TRBD1	TRBJ1-2	TRBV7-2	ASRRDRRNYGYT
NA	TRBJ2-2	TRBV28	ASPSENTGELF
NA	TRBJ1-2	TRBV29-1	SVDRDRPNGGYT
NA	TRBJ2-4	TRBV27	ASSPDVGRNIQY
NA	TRBJ1-5	TRBV21-1	ASSKVSDRGPNQPQH
TRBD1	TRBJ1-2	TRBV6-1	ASRAGQNYGYT
NA	TRBJ2-4	TRBV6-4	ASSDVFGSFSKNIQY
TRBD1	TRBJ2-7	TRBV7-2	ASSLAGTAIYEQY
NA	TRBJ1-4	TRBV19	ASSTYGGADEKLF
TRBD2	TRBJ2-7	TRBV6-5	ASSYRTSGAYEQY
TRBD2	TRBJ2-5	TRBV4-1	ASSPRMGLAEETQY
NA	TRBJ1-1	TRBV6-1	ASSDRMNTEAF
NA	TRBJ2-7	TRBV6-6	ASSYPPGLVKEQY
NA	TRBJ2-3	TRBV6-4	ASSGSPEGTDTQY
NA	TRBJ1-4	TRBV6-5	ASSYNGRPNEKLF
TRBD1	TRBJ2-7	TRBV6-1	ASREGQGIYEQY
TRBD2	TRBJ2-3	TRBV27	ATRTWASGGLSTDTQY
TRBD1	TRBJ1-4	TRBV30	ACLQGAGEKLF
NA	TRBJ1-3	TRBV7-8	ASSLGEGNTIY
NA	TRBJ2-3	TRBV29-1	SYRGQAFTDTQY
NA	TRBJ2-7	TRBV7-2	ASSLAGYGDRAVK
NA	TRBJ2-3	TRBV19	ASSIDRDTDTQY
TRBD1	TRBJ2-2	TRBV7-8	ASNPQGAWNTGELF
NA	TRBJ2-7	TRBV9	ASSVGGDKYEQY
TRBD1	TRBJ1-2	TRBV7-9	ASSPGQDLYGYT
NA	TRBJ1-1	TRBV9	ASSVDYDLLNTEAF
NA	NA	TRBV7-2	ASSLGQDISYEQY
NA	TRBJ2-7	TRBV27	ASSSRSGAKNYEQY
NA	TRBJ2-3	TRBV5-4	ASSPSNSRADTQY
NA	TRBJ2-3	TRBV11-3	ASSLCQARKCTDTQY
NA	TRBJ2-2	TRBV18	ASSPSESTGELF
NA	TRBJ2-3	TRBV2	ASSEEARGGTDTQY
NA	TRBJ1-2	TRBV6-5	ASRTGRYGYT
NA	TRBJ1-5	TRBV6-1	ASSESPGRGGGPYSNQPQH
NA	TRBJ2-7	TRBV9	ASSPRGISYEQY
NA	TRBJ1-1	TRBV6-5	ASSPSYRRGGEAF
NA	TRBJ1-3	TRBV19	ASRFRSGNTIY